This T cell receptor beta chain was sequenced during a study of CD8 T cells in ankylosing spondylitis. Findings of the study overall: In ankylosing spondylitis blood, a motif of seven to nine highly homologous TCR beta variants appeared characteristic. Reportedly, disease-linked clones are significantly enriched in ankylosing spondylitis patients' matched synovial fluid.

Preparation of TCR beta libraries was done by quantitative 5'-RACE with molecular barcodes. MiXCR, run by TCRdb on the 5' RACE reads, gives a single entry per CDR3 protein. This table has about 510,000 distinct CDR3 sequences, about 5.7% appearing once. The germline gives CDR1 SGHRS, CDR2 YFSETQ. CDR3 size: 14 residues. Trimming stripped 4 bases from V and 3 bases from J, with 14 bases between. Ten or more counts support this clonotype. What it binds is not known. The V and J genes are TRBV5-1 and TRBJ2-7, with D perhaps TRBD2 (6 bases). What was sequenced was blood, either unsorted or a sorted T cell fraction (not recorded which). This TCR came from a male donor with ankylosing spondylitis. CDR3 amino acids: CASSAGPGDYEQYF. The DNA for the CDR3 is TGCGCCAGCAGCGCCGGACCGGGGGACTACGAGCAGTACTTC. Full variable domain (remainder filled in from reference TRBV5-1 and TRBJ2-7): KAGVTQTPRYLIKTRGQQVTLSCSPISGHRSVSWYQQTPGQGLQFLFEYFSETQRNKGNFPGRFSGRQFSNSRSEMNVSTLELGDSALYLCASSAGPGDYEQYFGPGTRLTVT.